This T cell receptor (beta chain) was documented in a study of OX40 agonist ivuxolimab in advanced cancers. Overall study context: It was permissible to have had prior anti-PD-1, anti-PD-L1 or anti-CTLA-4 therapy, and under 45% had some.

With respect to this clone: What it binds is unknown.

Study-wide results and caveats: Partial responders receiving 0.1-3.0 mg/kg showed among the lowest clonal expansion.

The CDR3 is made up of 15 amino acids. The V and J ends lost 1 base and 4 bases respectively, with 11 bases between them. CDR1 and CDR2 (germline): MGHRA, YSYEKL. Profiled with immunoSEQ multiplex PCR; TCRdb holds only in-frame clones, not every one. The profile shows tens of thousands of clones, around 81% of them singletons. V and J are TRBV4-1 and TRBJ1-5; tentative D call: TRBD1 (5 bases). This TCR was recovered from an adult with an advanced solid tumor such as melanoma, head and neck, liver or kidney cancer. Sequences were derived from CD4+ or CD8+ T cells sorted from blood, sampled in a trial of the OX40 agonist ivuxolimab. CDR3 in amino acids: CASSQVQGRNQPQHF. In nucleotides, the CDR3 is TGCGCCAGCAGCCAAGTCCAGGGAAGAAATCAGCCCCAGCATTTT.